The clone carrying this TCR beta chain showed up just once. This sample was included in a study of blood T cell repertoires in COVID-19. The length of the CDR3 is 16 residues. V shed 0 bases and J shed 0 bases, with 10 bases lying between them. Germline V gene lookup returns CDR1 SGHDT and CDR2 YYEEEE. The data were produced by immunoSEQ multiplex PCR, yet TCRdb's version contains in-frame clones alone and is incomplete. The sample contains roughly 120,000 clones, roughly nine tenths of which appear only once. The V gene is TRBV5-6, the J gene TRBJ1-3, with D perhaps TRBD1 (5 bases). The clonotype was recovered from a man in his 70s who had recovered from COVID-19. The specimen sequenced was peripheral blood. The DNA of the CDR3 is TGTGCCAGCAGCTTGGTAGGGGATAGCTCTGGAAACACCATATATTTT. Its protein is CASSLVGDSSGNTIYF.